The rows below give T cell receptor beta chains drawn from one sample of a study of blood T cell repertoires in COVID-19. TCRdb's copy holds only in-frame clones and misses some; the assay was immunoSEQ multiplex PCR. Of about 150,000 clones in the sample, 85% to 95% were seen once. The sequencing sample was made of peripheral blood. These receptors were obtained from a man aged 45 to 65 with acute or convalescent COVID-19. Both conserved end residues are part of each CDR3. Not every row has a clone size; where given, it reads once, few, many or a size class.

clone size: few
J gene: TRBJ1-5
V gene: TRBV19
CDR3 protein: CASSIKGQGTSGSNQPQHF

clone size: NA
J gene: TRBJ2-1
V gene: TRBV9
CDR3 protein: CASSEGQGAYNEQFF

clone size: NA
J gene: TRBJ1-5
V gene: TRBV5-1
CDR3 protein: CASSLRTGNREPQHF

clone size: NA
J gene: TRBJ2-5
V gene: TRBV12-3/TRBV12-4
CDR3 protein: CASSWGPETQYF

clone size: NA
J gene: TRBJ2-3
V gene: TRBV30
CDR3 protein: CAWSKRGGRDTQYF

clone size: NA
J gene: TRBJ2-1
V gene: TRBV18
CDR3 protein: CASSPLTSGSYNEQFF

clone size: NA
J gene: TRBJ2-3
V gene: TRBV6-2/TRBV6-3
CDR3 protein: CASSYLAGVGPDTQYF

clone size: NA
J gene: TRBJ2-2
V gene: TRBV27
CDR3 protein: CASSTGTPTGELFF

clone size: NA
J gene: TRBJ2-2
V gene: TRBV2
CDR3 protein: CASRGGGRTGELFF

clone size: once
J gene: TRBJ2-1
V gene: TRBV11-2
CDR3 protein: CASSLMLAGWGHEQFF

clone size: NA
J gene: TRBJ1-1
V gene: TRBV7-2
CDR3 protein: CASSPSRGTGGAWAEAFF

clone size: NA
J gene: TRBJ2-3
V gene: TRBV27
CDR3 protein: CASRRATGEDTQYF

clone size: NA
J gene: TRBJ1-5
V gene: TRBV27
CDR3 protein: CASWDRVGNQPQHF

clone size: NA
J gene: TRBJ2-2
V gene: TRBV28
CDR3 protein: CASSPETGVPRELFF

clone size: NA
J gene: TRBJ2-1
V gene: TRBV7-6
CDR3 protein: CASSLAGLAGTYNEQFF

clone size: once
J gene: TRBJ1-2
V gene: TRBV29-1
CDR3 protein: CSVLRGLFYTF

clone size: NA
J gene: TRBJ2-1
V gene: TRBV7-2
CDR3 protein: CASSFSVGAHYNEQFF

clone size: NA
J gene: TRBJ1-5
V gene: TRBV6-1
CDR3 protein: CASSESAGWVHQPQHF

clone size: once
J gene: TRBJ2-2
V gene: TRBV9
CDR3 protein: CASSATGQNTGELFF

clone size: NA
J gene: TRBJ2-3
V gene: TRBV5-1
CDR3 protein: CASSLEAGLTDTQYF

clone size: NA
J gene: TRBJ1-4
V gene: TRBV5-1
CDR3 protein: CASSLETATNEKLFF

clone size: NA
J gene: TRBJ1-6
V gene: TRBV13
CDR3 protein: CASSPPGLSSYNSPLHF

clone size: NA
J gene: TRBJ2-3
V gene: TRBV5-1
CDR3 protein: CASSPEGRSTDTQYF

clone size: few
J gene: TRBJ1-2
V gene: TRBV4-3
CDR3 protein: CASSQDLGRRGYGYTF

clone size: NA
J gene: TRBJ2-2
V gene: TRBV5-5
CDR3 protein: CASSTGTGRTGELFF

clone size: NA
J gene: TRBJ2-7
V gene: TRBV2
CDR3 protein: CASLGDSEQYF

clone size: NA
J gene: TRBJ1-4
V gene: TRBV15
CDR3 protein: CATSRETGQGDEKLFF

clone size: NA
J gene: TRBJ1-2
V gene: TRBV5-4
CDR3 protein: CASGGGTYGYTF

clone size: NA
J gene: TRBJ1-3
V gene: TRBV11-1
CDR3 protein: CASSLNALGNTIYF

clone size: NA
J gene: TRBJ2-1
V gene: TRBV19
CDR3 protein: CASSIPGLAGYNEQFF

clone size: NA
J gene: TRBJ1-2
V gene: TRBV7-8
CDR3 protein: CASSLRENYGYTF

clone size: NA
J gene: TRBJ2-4
V gene: TRBV5-4
CDR3 protein: CASAPNSGSTAKNIQYF

clone size: NA
J gene: TRBJ1-5
V gene: TRBV15
CDR3 protein: CATSREGAGRNQPQHF

clone size: NA
J gene: TRBJ2-7
V gene: TRBV5-1
CDR3 protein: CASSFTSGSGYEQYF

clone size: NA
J gene: TRBJ2-5
V gene: TRBV30
CDR3 protein: CAWSEPKFSGLGGQYF

clone size: NA
J gene: TRBJ1-1
V gene: TRBV10-2
CDR3 protein: CASSPGGVGNTEAFF

clone size: NA
J gene: TRBJ1-6
V gene: TRBV30
CDR3 protein: CAGAVAYNSPLHF

clone size: NA
J gene: TRBJ2-3
V gene: TRBV7-9
CDR3 protein: CASSFRLAGVTDTQYF

clone size: NA
J gene: TRBJ1-5
V gene: TRBV7-2
CDR3 protein: CASSLVTGGNQPQHF

clone size: NA
J gene: TRBJ1-5
V gene: TRBV19
CDR3 protein: CASTENRADQPQHF

clone size: once
J gene: TRBJ2-3
V gene: TRBV7-9
CDR3 protein: CASVRAGADHTQYF

clone size: NA
J gene: TRBJ2-7
V gene: TRBV5-1
CDR3 protein: CASSLEGAATYEQYF